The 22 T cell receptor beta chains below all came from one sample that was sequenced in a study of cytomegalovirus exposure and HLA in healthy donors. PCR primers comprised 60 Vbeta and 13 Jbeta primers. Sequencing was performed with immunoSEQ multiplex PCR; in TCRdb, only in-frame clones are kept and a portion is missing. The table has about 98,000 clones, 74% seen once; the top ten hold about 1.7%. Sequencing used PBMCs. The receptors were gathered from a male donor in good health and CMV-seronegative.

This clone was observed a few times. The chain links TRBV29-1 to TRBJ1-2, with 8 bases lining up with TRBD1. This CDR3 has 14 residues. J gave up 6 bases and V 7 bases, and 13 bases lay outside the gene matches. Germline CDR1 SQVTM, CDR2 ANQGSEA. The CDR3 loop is CSAEKGGQVNGYTF. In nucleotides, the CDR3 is TGCAGCGCAGAAAAGGGGGGACAGGTGAATGGCTACACCTTC.

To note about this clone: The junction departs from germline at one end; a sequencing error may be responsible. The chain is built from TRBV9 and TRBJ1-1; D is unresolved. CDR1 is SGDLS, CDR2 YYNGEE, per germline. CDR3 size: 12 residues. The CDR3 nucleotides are TGTGCCAGCAGCGTAGGGAACAGTGAAGCTTTCTTT. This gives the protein CASSVGNSEAFF.

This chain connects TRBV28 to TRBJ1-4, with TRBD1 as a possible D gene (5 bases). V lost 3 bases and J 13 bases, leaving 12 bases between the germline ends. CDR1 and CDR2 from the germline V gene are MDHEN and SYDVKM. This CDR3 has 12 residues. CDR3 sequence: CASSFLQGGLFF. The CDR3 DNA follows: TGTGCCAGCAGTTTTTTGCAGGGTGGACTGTTTTTT.

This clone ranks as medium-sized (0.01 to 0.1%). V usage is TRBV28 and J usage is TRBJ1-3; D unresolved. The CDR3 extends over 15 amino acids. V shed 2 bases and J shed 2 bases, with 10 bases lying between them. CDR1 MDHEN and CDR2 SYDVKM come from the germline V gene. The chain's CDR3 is CASSLLGGPGNTIYF. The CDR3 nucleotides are TGTGCCAGCAGTTTACTTGGTGGGCCTGGAAACACCATATATTTT.

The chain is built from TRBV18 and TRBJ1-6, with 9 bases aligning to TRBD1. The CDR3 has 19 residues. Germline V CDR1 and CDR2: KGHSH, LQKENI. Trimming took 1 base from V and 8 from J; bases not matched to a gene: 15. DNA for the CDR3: TGTGCCAGCTCACCACTATCGACAGGGGGTAATTCTAGGGATTCACCCCTCCACTTT. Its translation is CASSPLSTGGNSRDSPLHF. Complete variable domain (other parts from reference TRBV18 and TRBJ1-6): NAGVMQNPRHLVRRRGQEARLRCSPMKGHSHVYWYRQLPEEGLKFMVYLQKENIIDESGMPKERFSAEFPKEGPSILRIQQVVRGDSAAYFCASSPLSTGGNSRDSPLHFGNGTRLTVT.

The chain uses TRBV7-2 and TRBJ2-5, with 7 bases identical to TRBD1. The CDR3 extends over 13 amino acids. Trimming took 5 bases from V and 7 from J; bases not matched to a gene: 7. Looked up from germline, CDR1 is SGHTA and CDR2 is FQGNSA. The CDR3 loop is CASSTYRGGTQYF. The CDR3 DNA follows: TGTGCCAGCAGCACCTACAGGGGCGGGACCCAGTACTTC.

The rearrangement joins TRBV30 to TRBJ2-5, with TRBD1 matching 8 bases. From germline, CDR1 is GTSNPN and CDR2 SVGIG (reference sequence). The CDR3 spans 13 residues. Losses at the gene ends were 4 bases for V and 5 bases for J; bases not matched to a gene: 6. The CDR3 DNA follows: TGTGCCTGGAAGGGCAGGGGGCAGGAGACCCAGTACTTC. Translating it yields CAWKGRGQETQYF.

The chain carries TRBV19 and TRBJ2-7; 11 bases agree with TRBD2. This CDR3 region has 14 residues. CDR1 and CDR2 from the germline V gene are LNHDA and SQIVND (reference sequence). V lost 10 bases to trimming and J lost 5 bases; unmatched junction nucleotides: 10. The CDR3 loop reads CATSSGRPRDEQYF. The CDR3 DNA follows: TGTGCCACCTCTAGCGGGAGGCCCCGAGACGAGCAGTACTTC.

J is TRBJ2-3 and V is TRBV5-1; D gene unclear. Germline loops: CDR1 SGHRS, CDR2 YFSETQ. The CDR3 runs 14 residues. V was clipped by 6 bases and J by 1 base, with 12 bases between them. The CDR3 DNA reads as TGCGCCAGCACCCTGGGCGACGGCACAGATACGCAGTATTTT. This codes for CASTLGDGTDTQYF.

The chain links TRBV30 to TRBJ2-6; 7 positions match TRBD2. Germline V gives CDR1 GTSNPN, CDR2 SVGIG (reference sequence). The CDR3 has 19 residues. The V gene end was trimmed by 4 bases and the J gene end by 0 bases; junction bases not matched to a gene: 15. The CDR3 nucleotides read TGTGCCTGGAAGGGAGGGGCCCCGAACCCTCTCTCTGGGGCCAACGTCCTGACTTTC. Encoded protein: CAWKGGAPNPLSGANVLTF.

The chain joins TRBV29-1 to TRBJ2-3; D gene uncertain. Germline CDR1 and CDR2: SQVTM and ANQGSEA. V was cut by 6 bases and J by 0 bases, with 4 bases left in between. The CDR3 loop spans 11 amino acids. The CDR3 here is CSVQSTDTQYF. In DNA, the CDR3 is TGCAGCGTACAGAGCACAGATACGCAGTATTTT.

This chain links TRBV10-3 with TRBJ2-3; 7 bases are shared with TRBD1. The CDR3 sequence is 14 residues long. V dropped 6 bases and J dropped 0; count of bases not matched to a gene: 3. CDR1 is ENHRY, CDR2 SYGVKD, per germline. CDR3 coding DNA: TGTGCCATCAGAGGACAGGTCAGCACAGATACGCAGTATTTT. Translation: CAIRGQVSTDTQYF.

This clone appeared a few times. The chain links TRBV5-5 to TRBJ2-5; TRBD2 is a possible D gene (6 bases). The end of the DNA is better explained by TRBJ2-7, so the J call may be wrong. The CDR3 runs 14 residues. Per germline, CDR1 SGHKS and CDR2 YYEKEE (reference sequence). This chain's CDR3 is CASSEPGLPYEQYF. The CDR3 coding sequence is TGTGCCAGCAGCGAGCCGGGACTCCCCTACGAGCAGTACTTC.

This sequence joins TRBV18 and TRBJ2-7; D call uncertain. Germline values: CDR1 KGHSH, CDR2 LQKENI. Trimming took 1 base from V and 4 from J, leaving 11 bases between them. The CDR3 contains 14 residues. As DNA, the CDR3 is TGTGCCAGCTCACCACTCAAGAGCGTGTACGAGCAGTACTTC. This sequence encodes CASSPLKSVYEQYF.

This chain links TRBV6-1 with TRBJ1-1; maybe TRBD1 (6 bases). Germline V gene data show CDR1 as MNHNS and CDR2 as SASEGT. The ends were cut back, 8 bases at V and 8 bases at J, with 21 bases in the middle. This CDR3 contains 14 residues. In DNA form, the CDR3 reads TGTGCCAGCTTTTTAGGACAGCCAGAGAACGAAGCTTTCTTT. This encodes CASFLGQPENEAFF.

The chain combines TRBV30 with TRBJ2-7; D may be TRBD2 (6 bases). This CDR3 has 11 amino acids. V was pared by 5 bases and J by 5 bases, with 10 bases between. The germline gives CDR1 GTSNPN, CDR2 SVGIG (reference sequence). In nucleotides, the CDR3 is TGTGCCTGGGCTCTAGCGAACGAGCAGTACTTC. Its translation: CAWALANEQYF.

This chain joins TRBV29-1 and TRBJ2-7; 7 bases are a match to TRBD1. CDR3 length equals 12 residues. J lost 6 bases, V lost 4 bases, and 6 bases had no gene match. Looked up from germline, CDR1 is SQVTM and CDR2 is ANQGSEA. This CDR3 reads CSVATGVGEQYF. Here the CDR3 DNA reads TGCAGCGTTGCCACAGGGGTAGGCGAGCAGTACTTC.

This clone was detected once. CDR3 nucleotides: TGTGCCAGTCGCTCGGGACAGGGGCTGAACAATGAGCAGTTCTTC. This gives the protein CASRSGQGLNNEQFF. V gene TRBV19 combines with J gene TRBJ2-1, with 10 bases lining up with TRBD1. V lost 8 bases, J lost 5 bases, and 9 bases stayed unmatched. This CDR3 is 15 amino acids long. In germline, CDR1 is LNHDA, CDR2 SQIVND (reference sequence).

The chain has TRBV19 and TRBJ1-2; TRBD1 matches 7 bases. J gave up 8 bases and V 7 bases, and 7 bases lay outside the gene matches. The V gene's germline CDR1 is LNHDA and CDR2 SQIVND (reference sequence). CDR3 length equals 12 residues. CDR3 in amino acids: CASTKGAGGYTF. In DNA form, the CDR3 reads TGTGCCAGTACGAAGGGGGCAGGGGGCTACACCTTC.

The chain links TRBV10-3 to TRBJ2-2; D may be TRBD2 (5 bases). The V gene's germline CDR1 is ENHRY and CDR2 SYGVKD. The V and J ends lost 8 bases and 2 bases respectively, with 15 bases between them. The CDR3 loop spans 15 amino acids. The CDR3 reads CAIDASGTNTGELFF. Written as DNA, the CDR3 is TGTGCCATCGACGCCAGCGGAACCAACACCGGGGAGCTGTTTTTT.

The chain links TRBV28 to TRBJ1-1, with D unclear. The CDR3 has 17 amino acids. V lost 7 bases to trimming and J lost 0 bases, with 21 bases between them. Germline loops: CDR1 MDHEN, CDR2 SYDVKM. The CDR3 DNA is TGTGCCAGCACCCCCGGAGGCCCAACTCTTTTGAACACTGAAGCTTTCTTT. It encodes CASTPGGPTLLNTEAFF.

In nucleotides, the CDR3 is TGTGCCAGCAGCTTAGGTGTCTTCTACGAGCAGTACTTC. Amino acid sequence: CASSLGVFYEQYF. V usage is TRBV11-2 and J usage is TRBJ2-7; no definite D call. Trimming cost V 1 base and J 3 bases, with 7 bases left between them. From germline, CDR1 is SGHAT and CDR2 FQNNGV. This CDR3 is 13 amino acids long.